These T cell receptor beta chains were read from a single sample in a study of cytomegalovirus exposure and HLA in healthy donors. Clones were sequenced by immunoSEQ multiplex PCR, and TCRdb holds only the in-frame ones, with some missing. The data hold about 130,000 clones, with approximately 80% observed a single time. Sequenced material: PBMCs. Receptor source: a woman in her thirties or forties in good health and CMV-seropositive. Each CDR3 is given with its conserved first and last residue. A D gene is named only where the DNA matches it firmly. Clone size is stated in some rows and not others, as once, few, many or a class when expanded.

J gene: TRBJ2-1; D gene: NA; CDR3 length: 13; V gene: TRBV28; clone size: NA; CDR3 protein: CASRGRTLDEQFF; CDR3 DNA: TGTGCCAGCAGAGGGAGGACCCTCGATGAGCAGTTCTTC
J gene: TRBJ2-6; D gene: TRBD2; CDR3 length: 19; V gene: TRBV13; clone size: NA; CDR3 protein: CASSLVMEREAWGANVLTF; CDR3 DNA: TGTGCCAGCAGCTTAGTAATGGAGCGGGAGGCTTGGGGGGCCAACGTCCTGACTTTC
J gene: TRBJ2-1; D gene: TRBD2; CDR3 length: 17; V gene: TRBV5-5; clone size: NA; CDR3 protein: CASSLLTSGSSYNEQFF; CDR3 DNA: TGTGCCAGCAGCTTGTTGACTAGCGGTAGCTCCTACAATGAGCAGTTCTTC
J gene: TRBJ2-7; D gene: TRBD1; CDR3 length: 15; V gene: TRBV5-1; clone size: once; CDR3 protein: CATLLRDRESYEQYF; CDR3 DNA: TGCGCCACACTCTTGCGGGACAGGGAGTCCTACGAGCAGTACTTC
J gene: TRBJ2-3; D gene: NA; CDR3 length: 15; V gene: TRBV7-7; clone size: NA; CDR3 protein: CASSRSGHGTDTQYF; CDR3 DNA: TGTGCTAGCAGCCGAAGCGGGCATGGGACAGATACGCAGTATTTT
J gene: TRBJ2-5; D gene: NA; CDR3 length: 13; V gene: TRBV2; clone size: NA; CDR3 protein: CASSPSAGKTQYF; CDR3 DNA: TGTGCCAGCAGCCCCAGTGCAGGAAAGACCCAGTACTTC
J gene: TRBJ1-1; D gene: NA; CDR3 length: 13; V gene: TRBV6-6; clone size: NA; CDR3 protein: CASSYGQNTEAFF; CDR3 DNA: TGTGCCAGCAGTTATGGACAGAACACTGAAGCTTTCTTT
J gene: TRBJ1-2; D gene: NA; CDR3 length: 16; V gene: TRBV10-3; clone size: NA; CDR3 protein: CAISEGQAALGYGYTF; CDR3 DNA: TGTGCCATCAGTGAGGGGCAAGCCGCCTTAGGTTATGGCTACACCTTC
J gene: TRBJ1-2; D gene: NA; CDR3 length: 13; V gene: TRBV6-1; clone size: NA; CDR3 protein: CASSERSLYGYTF; CDR3 DNA: TGTGCCAGCAGTGAACGGAGTCTCTATGGCTACACCTTC
J gene: TRBJ2-2; D gene: NA; CDR3 length: 12; V gene: TRBV28; clone size: NA; CDR3 protein: CASSPIHGELFF; CDR3 DNA: TGTGCCAGCAGTCCCATACACGGGGAGCTGTTTTTT
J gene: TRBJ1-2; D gene: TRBD1; CDR3 length: 14; V gene: TRBV7-9; clone size: NA; CDR3 protein: CASIQTGANYGYTF; CDR3 DNA: TGTGCCAGCATCCAGACAGGGGCAAACTATGGCTACACCTTC
J gene: TRBJ2-7; D gene: TRBD1; CDR3 length: 14; V gene: TRBV2; clone size: NA; CDR3 protein: CASSRDRGSYEQYF; CDR3 DNA: TGTGCCAGCAGCCGGGACAGGGGGTCCTACGAGCAGTACTTC
J gene: TRBJ2-5; D gene: NA; CDR3 length: 13; V gene: TRBV4-1; clone size: NA; CDR3 protein: CASSRAGSETQYF; CDR3 DNA: TGCGCCAGCAGCCGCGCCGGGAGTGAGACCCAGTACTTC
J gene: TRBJ2-1; D gene: TRBD2; CDR3 length: 19; V gene: TRBV19; clone size: NA; CDR3 protein: CASSIGGTSGGSSYNEQFF; CDR3 DNA: TGTGCCAGTAGTATAGGGGGGACTAGCGGGGGGAGCTCCTACAATGAGCAGTTCTTC
J gene: TRBJ2-1; D gene: TRBD1; CDR3 length: 15; V gene: TRBV6-1; clone size: NA; CDR3 protein: CASSDPGGRYNEQFF; CDR3 DNA: TGTGCCAGCAGTGACCCAGGGGGAAGGTACAATGAGCAGTTCTTC
J gene: TRBJ2-3; D gene: TRBD2; CDR3 length: 16; V gene: TRBV2; clone size: NA; CDR3 protein: CASSEGVAGVRDTQYF; CDR3 DNA: TGTGCCAGCAGTGAAGGGGTAGCGGGAGTAAGAGATACGCAGTATTTT
J gene: TRBJ2-2; D gene: TRBD1; CDR3 length: 22; V gene: TRBV2; clone size: NA; CDR3 protein: CASSVQIGAWGQDKANTGELFF; CDR3 DNA: TGTGCCAGCAGTGTACAGATTGGGGCATGGGGACAGGATAAAGCGAACACCGGGGAGCTGTTTTTT
J gene: TRBJ1-3; D gene: TRBD1; CDR3 length: 19; V gene: TRBV15; clone size: NA; CDR3 protein: CATSRRLGQGAFSGNTIYF; CDR3 DNA: TGTGCCACCAGCAGAAGGCTAGGGCAGGGGGCTTTCTCTGGAAACACCATATATTTT
J gene: TRBJ1-3; D gene: TRBD1; CDR3 length: 17; V gene: TRBV18; clone size: NA; CDR3 protein: CASSPRGGSDPGNTIYF; CDR3 DNA: TGTGCCAGCTCGCCACGAGGGGGCAGTGACCCTGGAAACACCATATATTTT
J gene: TRBJ2-2; D gene: NA; CDR3 length: 15; V gene: TRBV11-2; clone size: NA; CDR3 protein: CASSPRRGDTGELFF; CDR3 DNA: TGTGCCAGCAGCCCCCGCAGGGGAGACACCGGGGAGCTGTTTTTT
J gene: TRBJ2-7; D gene: TRBD1; CDR3 length: 15; V gene: TRBV10-3; clone size: NA; CDR3 protein: CAISGGDRGFDEQYF; CDR3 DNA: TGTGCCATCAGTGGAGGGGACAGGGGGTTTGACGAGCAGTACTTC
J gene: TRBJ1-5; D gene: NA; CDR3 length: 11; V gene: TRBV25-1; clone size: many; CDR3 protein: CASSGEGPQHF; CDR3 DNA: TGTGCCAGCAGTGGGGAGGGGCCCCAGCATTTT
J gene: TRBJ2-7; D gene: TRBD2; CDR3 length: 12; V gene: TRBV28; clone size: NA; CDR3 protein: CASRLPGGEQYF; CDR3 DNA: TGTGCCAGCAGACTTCCGGGGGGGGAGCAGTACTTC
J gene: TRBJ2-7; D gene: NA; CDR3 length: 11; V gene: TRBV11-2; clone size: few; CDR3 protein: CASSFLYEQYF; CDR3 DNA: TGTGCCAGCAGCTTCCTCTACGAGCAGTACTTC
J gene: TRBJ2-1; D gene: TRBD1; CDR3 length: 14; V gene: TRBV6-1; clone size: once; CDR3 protein: CATFQGVLGNEQFF; CDR3 DNA: TGTGCCACTTTCCAGGGGGTGTTGGGGAATGAGCAGTTCTTC
J gene: TRBJ1-2; D gene: TRBD1; CDR3 length: 15; V gene: TRBV7-9; clone size: few; CDR3 protein: CASSPYSGTGEGYTF; CDR3 DNA: TGTGCCAGCAGCCCCTACTCCGGGACAGGCGAAGGCTACACCTTC
J gene: TRBJ2-3; D gene: NA; CDR3 length: 16; V gene: TRBV5-4; clone size: NA; CDR3 protein: CASSLIVTRDSDTQYF; CDR3 DNA: TGTGCCAGCAGCTTGATTGTGACCAGGGATTCGGATACGCAGTATTTT
J gene: TRBJ1-1; D gene: NA; CDR3 length: 15; V gene: TRBV5-4; clone size: once; CDR3 protein: CASSLWIRAHTEAFF; CDR3 DNA: TGTGCCAGCAGCTTGTGGATCAGGGCGCACACTGAAGCTTTCTTT
J gene: TRBJ2-2; D gene: NA; CDR3 length: 12; V gene: TRBV5-5; clone size: few; CDR3 protein: CASSSYTGELFF; CDR3 DNA: TGTGCCAGCAGCTCGTACACCGGGGAGCTGTTTTTT
J gene: TRBJ2-7; D gene: NA; CDR3 length: 16; V gene: TRBV18; clone size: NA; CDR3 protein: CASSPSGAEPSYEQYF; CDR3 DNA: TGTGCCAGCTCACCTAGCGGAGCGGAACCCTCCTACGAGCAGTACTTC
J gene: TRBJ2-7; D gene: NA; CDR3 length: 15; V gene: TRBV7-8; clone size: NA; CDR3 protein: CASSFPEGGTYEQYF; CDR3 DNA: TGTGCCAGCAGCTTCCCCGAGGGCGGAACCTACGAGCAGTACTTC
J gene: TRBJ2-1; D gene: TRBD2; CDR3 length: 16; V gene: TRBV7-9; clone size: NA; CDR3 protein: CASSFPRLAGDDEQFF; CDR3 DNA: TGTGCCAGCAGCTTCCCCCGGCTAGCGGGAGACGATGAGCAGTTCTTC
J gene: TRBJ2-1; D gene: TRBD2; CDR3 length: 14; V gene: TRBV5-1; clone size: NA; CDR3 protein: CANWGLAINNEQFF; CDR3 DNA: TGCGCCAACTGGGGACTAGCGATTAACAATGAGCAGTTCTTC
J gene: TRBJ2-1; D gene: NA; CDR3 length: 12; V gene: TRBV6-5; clone size: NA; CDR3 protein: CASSPPRGEQFF; CDR3 DNA: TGTGCCAGCAGTCCCCCTAGGGGAGAGCAGTTCTTC
J gene: TRBJ2-3; D gene: NA; CDR3 length: 13; V gene: TRBV6-5; clone size: NA; CDR3 protein: CAIRRASTDTQYF; CDR3 DNA: TGTGCCATCCGCCGAGCCAGCACAGATACGCAGTATTTT
J gene: TRBJ2-4; D gene: TRBD2; CDR3 length: 20; V gene: TRBV4-1; clone size: NA; CDR3 protein: CASSHSMLAGGPLVKNIQYF; CDR3 DNA: TGCGCCAGCAGCCACTCAATGCTAGCGGGGGGGCCTTTGGTCAAAAACATTCAGTACTTC
J gene: TRBJ2-3; D gene: NA; CDR3 length: 15; V gene: TRBV6-1; clone size: NA; CDR3 protein: CASSAGLYSTDTQYF; CDR3 DNA: TGTGCCAGCAGTGCGGGACTCTACTCCACAGATACGCAGTATTTT